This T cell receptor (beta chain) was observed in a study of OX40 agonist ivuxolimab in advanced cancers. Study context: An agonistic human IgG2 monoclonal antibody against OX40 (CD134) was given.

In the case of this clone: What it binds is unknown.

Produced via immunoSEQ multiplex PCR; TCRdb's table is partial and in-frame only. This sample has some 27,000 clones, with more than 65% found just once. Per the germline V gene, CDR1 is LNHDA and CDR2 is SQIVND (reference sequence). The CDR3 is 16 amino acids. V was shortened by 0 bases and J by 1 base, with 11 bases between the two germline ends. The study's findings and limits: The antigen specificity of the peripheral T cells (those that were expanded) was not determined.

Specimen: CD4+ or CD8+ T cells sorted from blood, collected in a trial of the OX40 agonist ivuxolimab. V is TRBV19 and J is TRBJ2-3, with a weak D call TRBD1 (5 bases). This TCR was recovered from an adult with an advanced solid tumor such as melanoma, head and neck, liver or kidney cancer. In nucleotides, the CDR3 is TGTGCCAGTAGTATAGATCAAGGACATCGCACAGATACGCAGTATTTT. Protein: CASSIDQGHRTDTQYF.